This T cell receptor (beta chain) was found in a study of blood T cell repertoires in COVID-19. The CDR3 is 17 amino acids. Germline V gene lookup returns CDR1 SGHVS and CDR2 FNYEAQ. V lost 2 bases to trimming and J lost 1 base, with 15 bases between them. Per the original data handling: Amplification from reference gene primers served as the basis for estimated nucleated cell counts. Some clones are missing from TCRdb's copy, which holds only in-frame ones; the method was immunoSEQ multiplex PCR. V and J calls plus clone size are reproduced from that table; the DNA served to infer D and trimming. The sample has approximately 150,000 clones, 65% to 85% seen once. The cohort comprised adults aged roughly 18 to 90 years residing in 20 to 25 US areas. Exposed enrollees encountered a COVID-19 case at some point within 2 weeks before study entry.

The source of this sequence is a man in his 70s who had been exposed to COVID-19. The material sequenced was PBMCs or T cells enriched from blood (not recorded which). The chain uses TRBV7-6 and TRBJ2-1; D is possibly TRBD1 (5 bases). The CDR3 nucleotides are TGTGCCAGCAGCTTAACAGGCGTAACTGGATCCTACAATGAGCAGTTCTTC. Protein sequence: CASSLTGVTGSYNEQFF.